The 5 T cell receptor beta chains listed next were all sequenced from one sample in a study of blood T cell repertoires in COVID-19. Libraries were prepared by immunoSEQ multiplex PCR; TCRdb keeps only in-frame clonotypes and omits some of them. The sample has under 350,000 clones, 80% to 90% seen once. The sequenced material came from peripheral blood. The receptors shown here come from a middle-aged man with acute or convalescent COVID-19.

The chain has TRBV20-1 and TRBJ1-5, with 7 positions matching TRBD1. The CDR3 is 13 amino acids. V lost 3 bases and J lost 6; bases outside the gene matches: 5. Germline-derived CDR1 and CDR2 are DFQATT and SNEGSKA (reference sequence). The CDR3 region has the DNA TGCAGTGCTAGTCCCGACAGGGCTCAGCCCCAGCATTTT. Translating gives CSASPDRAQPQHF.

V usage is TRBV10-3 and J usage is TRBJ2-3; TRBD1 matches at 8 bases. This CDR3 comprises 13 residues. V trimming: 8 bases; J trimming: 1 base; junction bases outside the gene matches: 2. From germline, CDR1 is ENHRY and CDR2 SYGVKD. The CDR3 spells CAIGGQGTDTQYF. The CDR3 nucleotides read TGTGCCATCGGGGGACAGGGCACAGATACGCAGTATTTT.

For this clone: Additional DNA sequences in this sample encode the identical CDR3. This sequence joins TRBV2 and TRBJ2-1, with 7 bases identical to TRBD1. With V trimmed by 4 bases and J by 1 base, 1 base remained unmatched. Germline lookup yields CDR1 SNHLY and CDR2 FYNNEI. The CDR3 is made up of 14 amino acids. As DNA, the CDR3 is TGTGCCAGCAGTGCGGGACAGTCCTACAATGAGCAGTTCTTC. Protein sequence: CASSAGQSYNEQFF.

This clone occurred once. This chain joins TRBV2 and TRBJ1-2, with a weak D call TRBD1 (6 bases). Germline V CDR1 and CDR2: SNHLY, FYNNEI. This CDR3 contains 12 residues. The ends were cut back, 11 bases at V and 7 bases at J, with 17 bases in the middle. CDR3 region: CAGEGGGLGYTF. The CDR3 bases are TGTGCCGGAGAGGGAGGGGGGCTTGGCTACACCTTC.

The chain couples TRBV7-8 to TRBJ2-7; tentatively, D is TRBD1 (6 bases). Trimming pared 3 bases from V and 3 bases from J, leaving 12 bases between. The CDR3 length is 14 residues. CDR1 SGHVS and CDR2 FQNEAQ come from the germline V gene. In DNA form, the CDR3 reads TGTGCCAGCAGCTTCCAGGGGATCTACTACGAGCAGTACTTC. This gives the protein CASSFQGIYYEQYF.